This record concerns one T cell receptor (beta chain) sequence. No antigen is known for it. This sample stems from a study of T cell repertoires in cytomegalovirus infection. Across the whole study: The study used recently identified HLA-C-restricted and well-studied HLA-B-restricted CMV epitopes. Indications came from public TCR beta signatures; they pointed to CMV infection and to a matching HLA type. Study observations and caveats: Dominant in the ex vivo response were TCR beta clonotypes restricted by HLA-C and specific for CMV.

A single record per CDR3 protein comes from TCRdb applying MiXCR to the reads. Among approximately 270,000 distinct CDR3 sequences listed, about 20% were seen once. The CDR3 contains 13 residues. Trimming cost V 0 bases and J 6 bases, with 7 bases left between them. Germline CDR1 SGHRS, CDR2 YFSETQ. The V gene is TRBV5-1, the J gene TRBJ2-1, with a weak D call TRBD2 (5 bases). This receptor was identified in a human donor in good health (CMV status not recorded). Some clones in this sample may be carry-over from other donors' samples. This material consisted of cultured PBMCs, taken from culture after CMV antigen stimulation. CDR3 in DNA: TGCGCCAGCAGCTTGGCCCTAGCCAATGAGCAGTTCTTC. Translation gives CASSLALANEQFF.